These 18 T cell receptor beta chains were sequenced from one sample in a study of T-cell reconstitution after alpha-beta-depleted transplantation in children. The TCRbeta library incorporated unique molecular identifiers. Each CDR3 protein is one row after TCRdb ran MiXCR on the PCR reads. The sample contains about 690,000 distinct CDR3 sequences, approximately 15% of which appear only once. Sequences were derived from PBMCs from the stem cell graft donor, sampled from the stem cell graft. The receptors were gathered from a human donor who donated a stem cell graft to a child with acute myeloid leukemia.

Ten or more counts support this clonotype. At one end the junction does not follow the germline gene, possibly because of a read error. This chain joins TRBV27 and TRBJ2-2; D remains unclear. Per the germline V gene, CDR1 is MNHEY and CDR2 is SMNVEV (reference sequence). This CDR3 is built from 12 residues. CDR3 in amino acids: CASSFSTGELFF. CDR3 sequence (DNA): TGCGCCAGCAGCTTCAGCACCGGGGAGCTGTTTTTT.

The chain recombines TRBV11-1 with TRBJ2-1; no clear D gene. From germline, CDR1 is SGHAT and CDR2 FQDESV (reference sequence). This CDR3 spans 18 amino acids. V was clipped by 3 bases and J by 6 bases, with 24 bases between them. The CDR3 reads CASSLATPGPYTTNEQFF. The CDR3 DNA reads TGTGCCAGCAGCTTGGCTACTCCCGGACCTTACACCACCAATGAGCAGTTCTTC. The variable domain in full, completed from reference TRBV11-1 and TRBJ2-1, reads EAEVAQSPRYKITEKSQAVAFWCDPISGHATLYWYRQILGQGPELLVQFQDESVVDDSQLPKDRFSAERLKGVDSTLKIQPAELGDSAMYLCASSLATPGPYTTNEQFFGPGTRLTVL.

This clonotype has only a few counts. The J gene is TRBJ2-7, the V gene TRBV6-1; D is ambiguous. V shed 6 bases and J shed 4 bases, with 16 bases lying between them. Germline values: CDR1 MNHNS, CDR2 SASEGT. The CDR3 runs to 14 residues. CDR3 amino acids: CASSEKDGSYEQYF. In nucleotides, the CDR3 is TGTGCCAGCAGCGAGAAGGACGGATCTTACGAGCAGTACTTC.

This sequence joins TRBV6-2 or TRBV6-3 and TRBJ2-7; D gene unclear. CDR3 length: 14 residues. Trimming took 2 bases from V and 2 from J, leaving 10 bases between them. Germline V lookup: CDR1 MNHEY, CDR2 SVGEGT. The chain's CDR3 is CASSYAGSPYEQYF. The CDR3 DNA is TGTGCCAGCAGTTACGCTGGCAGCCCCTACGAGCAGTACTTC.

This clonotype was recorded many times. The V gene is TRBV20-1, the J gene TRBJ1-4; unclear D gene. Trimming took 1 base from V and 7 from J, leaving 7 bases between them. Germline lookup yields CDR1 DFQATT and CDR2 SNEGSKA (reference sequence). CDR3 size: 12 residues. The CDR3 sequence: CSARVPGEKLFF. The CDR3, as DNA: TGCAGTGCTAGAGTCCCGGGTGAAAAACTGTTTTTT.

In DNA form, the CDR3 reads TGTGCCAGCAGCCCCCTACTAGCGGGGGGGCGGGAGACCCAGTACTTC. Protein: CASSPLLAGGRETQYF. This chain uses TRBV3-1 with TRBJ2-5; 13 bases line up with TRBD2. This CDR3 spans 16 amino acids. The trim removed 4 bases at V and 5 bases at J, leaving 7 bases unmatched. Germline values: CDR1 LGHDT, CDR2 YNNKEL (reference sequence).

This chain links TRBV7-8 with TRBJ1-1; tentatively, D is TRBD1 (6 bases). The V and J ends lost 3 bases and 4 bases respectively, with 12 bases between them. CDR1 is SGHVS, CDR2 FQNEAQ, per germline. CDR3 length: 14 amino acids. DNA for the CDR3: TGTGCCAGCAGCTTGGTGGGGGCTCCCACTGAAGCTTTCTTT. Translating it yields CASSLVGAPTEAFF.

This clonotype was detected a few times. This chain uses TRBV12-3 or TRBV12-4 with TRBJ2-7, with TRBD2 identical over 8 bases. The CDR3 contains 15 residues. V lost 8 bases, J lost 5 bases, and 14 bases stayed unmatched. In DNA form, the CDR3 reads TGTGCCAGCGGTACCGGGGGGGATCGGTTCGACGAGCAGTACTTC. This translates into CASGTGGDRFDEQYF.

In this sample, this clonotype turned up many times. The chain joins TRBV20-1 to TRBJ2-2; 9 nucleotides align to TRBD1. There are 14 residues in the CDR3. J gave up 4 bases and V 5 bases, and 5 bases lay outside the gene matches. Germline assignment: CDR1 DFQATT and CDR2 SNEGSKA (reference sequence). In nucleotides, the CDR3 is TGCAGTGCTCGCCGGGACAGGGTCACCGGGGAGCTGTTTTTT. Translated, it gives CSARRDRVTGELFF.

CDR3 in amino acids: CASSFSLANEQFF. The CDR3 DNA reads TGTGCCAGCAGCTTCAGTCTAGCCAATGAGCAGTTCTTC. The V call is TRBV7-9, the J call TRBJ2-1, with D possibly being TRBD2 (5 bases). The V gene lost 3 bases and the J gene lost 6 bases, with 9 bases spanning the gap. The CDR3 is 13 amino acids. In germline, CDR1 is SEHNR, CDR2 FQNEAQ (reference sequence).

This clonotype was detected ten times or more. The rearrangement links TRBV15 to TRBJ2-7, with unresolved D. V lost 6 bases, J lost 0 bases, and 12 bases lay in between. Germline CDR1 and CDR2: LNHNV and YYDKDF (reference sequence). The CDR3 covers 14 residues. The CDR3 bases are TGTGCCACCAGGGTGGATCGGATCTCCTACGAGCAGTACGTC. Translating gives CATRVDRISYEQYV.

The sample holds a few counts of this clonotype. V and J are TRBV7-2 and TRBJ2-1, with no clear D. There are 12 residues in the CDR3. CDR1 and CDR2 (germline): SGHTA, FQGNSA. Trimming took 5 bases from V and 8 from J, leaving 10 bases between them. CDR3 sequence: CASSPRIDEQFF. The CDR3 DNA reads TGTGCCAGCAGCCCTAGGATCGATGAGCAGTTCTTC.

The chain carries TRBV2 and TRBJ1-3, with a weak D call TRBD1 (6 bases). Trimming stripped 11 bases from V and 0 bases from J, with 14 bases between. The V gene's germline CDR1 is SNHLY and CDR2 FYNNEI. The CDR3 spans 14 residues. CDR3 sequence (DNA): TGTGCCTTCTGCGGACAGATCTCTGGAAACACCATATATTTT. Amino acid sequence: CAFCGQISGNTIYF.

This clonotype was detected ten times or more. The chain links TRBV12-3 or TRBV12-4 to TRBJ2-1; 11 nucleotides match TRBD2. The V gene end was trimmed by 7 bases and the J gene end by 0 bases; junction bases not matched to a gene: 5. The CDR3 length is 16 residues. The CDR3 is CASILGLAGSYNEQFF. The DNA of the CDR3 is TGTGCCAGCATCTTAGGACTAGCGGGCTCCTACAATGAGCAGTTCTTC.

The gene calls are TRBV10-3 and TRBJ1-1; D is undetermined. Trimming left V 6 bases short and J 1 base short, with 12 bases between. The CDR3 totals 14 residues. Germline CDR1 and CDR2: ENHRY and SYGVKD. The CDR3 here is CAIREVQPNTEAFF. CDR3 nucleotide sequence: TGTGCCATCAGGGAAGTGCAGCCGAACACTGAAGCTTTCTTT.

This clonotype was found many times. J is TRBJ2-1 and V is TRBV12-3 or TRBV12-4, with D possibly TRBD2 on 7 matching bases. This CDR3 region has 15 residues. V was pared by 5 bases and J by 10 bases, with 21 bases between. CDR3 DNA: TGTGCCAGCAGTCCAAACGCGAGGGGGAGGGGGGAGCAGTTCTTC. Protein: CASSPNARGRGEQFF.

The chain combines TRBV7-2 with TRBJ1-4, with D possibly TRBD1 on 5 matching bases. Trimming cost V 0 bases and J 3 bases, with 11 bases left between them. CDR1 and CDR2 from the germline V gene are SGHTA and FQGNSA. CDR3 length equals 16 residues. The CDR3 region has the DNA TGTGCCAGCAGCTTAGCTGCGGGGCCCTCTAATGAAAAACTGTTTTTT. It translates to CASSLAAGPSNEKLFF.

The rearrangement joins TRBV7-2 to TRBJ1-4; D is perhaps TRBD1 (6 bases). Trimming cost V 4 bases and J 5 bases, with 11 bases left between them. The CDR3 is made up of 14 amino acids. Germline values: CDR1 SGHTA, CDR2 FQGNSA. The CDR3 DNA follows: TGTGCCAGCAGCTCGAGGGGGGACAATGAAAAACTGTTTTTT. Residues: CASSSRGDNEKLFF.